This T cell receptor beta chain was sequenced in a study of shared clonotypes between healthy human individuals. Study at large: CD8 memory received one plate per donor, CD8 naive two, CD4 memory three and CD4 naive three.

Regarding the study as a whole: The study found lower generation probabilities in non-shared clonotypes than in those shared by all four donors. Rarefaction indicated that sorted-subset sequencing remained incomplete although depth was large. Estimated richness values were generally larger in naive subsets than in memory subsets.

Data came from immunoSEQ multiplex PCR; TCRdb stores just in-frame clones and leaves some out. The sample carries just over 2,000,000 clones, 90% to 95% recorded once. CDR3 length: 13 residues. Trimming pared 2 bases from V and 15 bases from J, leaving 16 bases between. Per germline, CDR1 WNHNN and CDR2 SYGVQD (reference sequence). Concerning this clone: Its matching antigen is unknown.

The chain employs TRBV10-1 and TRBJ2-2; no reliable D call. The sequenced sample consisted of naive CD4+ T cells sorted from blood. Subset in this sample: CD45RA+ positively selected. The origin of this receptor is a man between 18 and 29 years old in good health. The CDR3 here is CASSEPTGDKVFF. The CDR3 DNA reads as TGCGCCAGCAGTGAGCCTACCGGAGATAAGGTGTTTTTT.